The clone carrying this T cell receptor (beta chain) has just a few counts. Its target is not known. These data are taken from a study of post-analysis software for immune sequencing data. The study's findings and limits: The authors found that F measure strongly co-clustered same-batch samples. Significantly decreased normalized Chao1 diversity was recorded for multiple sclerosis patients relative to controls.

Researchers reported that TCR beta cDNA libraries carried unique molecular identifiers. Starting from about 0.98 to 11 million T cells, the study yielded about 490,000 cDNA molecules. TCRdb reanalysed the PCR reads using MiXCR and keeps one entry per CDR3 protein. The table records under 650,000 distinct CDR3 sequences, roughly 40% of them present only once. The TCR sequence derives from a girl aged 5-17 years with multiple sclerosis. The sample was blood.

The CDR3 sequence is CASSLVEKRLYGYTF. The CDR3 DNA sequence: TGTGCCAGCAGTTTAGTAGAAAAACGGCTCTATGGCTACACCTTC. The rearrangement joins TRBV12-3 or TRBV12-4 to TRBJ1-2; no firm D call. V was shortened by 1 base and J by 4 bases, with 13 bases between the two germline ends. The CDR3 covers 15 residues.